These 9 T cell receptor beta chains originate from one sample sequenced in a study of T cell responses to AZD1222 COVID-19 vaccine. Measured with immunoSEQ multiplex PCR; TCRdb has only the in-frame clones, and not every one. Here the sample spans approximately 130,000 clones, around 89% being singletons. The specimen was peripheral blood, collected on day 0 of MenACWY control vaccination. These receptor sequences come from an adult in good health.

This rearrangement joins TRBV7-8 to TRBJ1-2, with TRBD1 matching over 7 bases. Trimming removed 4 bases from V and 0 bases from J; junction bases left unmatched: 5. The CDR3 loop spans 15 amino acids. Germline V gene data show CDR1 as SGHVS and CDR2 as FQNEAQ. CDR3: CASSWGQPSNYGYTF. CDR3 coding DNA: TGTGCCAGCAGCTGGGGACAGCCTTCTAACTATGGCTACACCTTC.

Turning to this clone: Different DNA sequences within this sample yield the same CDR3. The V gene is TRBV18, the J gene TRBJ2-3, with no clear D. V was clipped by 3 bases and J by 0 bases, with 1 base between them. The CDR3 runs 12 residues. Germline-derived CDR1 and CDR2 are KGHSH and LQKENI. DNA for the CDR3: TGTGCCAGCTCACCTAGCACAGATACGCAGTATTTT. Translation: CASSPSTDTQYF.

This chain uses TRBV6-2 or TRBV6-3 with TRBJ1-2, with a tentative D call TRBD1 (5 bases). The CDR3 is 15 amino acids. Germline V gene sequence: CDR1 MNHEY, CDR2 SVGEGT. V was shortened by 6 bases and J by 0 bases, with 14 bases between the two germline ends. CDR3 sequence: CASSLQELANYGYTF. CDR3 DNA sequence: TGTGCCAGCAGCCTACAGGAATTAGCTAACTATGGCTACACCTTC.

This clone was counted once. The rearrangement uses TRBV4-3 and TRBJ2-2, with 8 bases aligning to TRBD2. This CDR3 contains 16 residues. The ends lost 5 bases at V and 5 bases at J; junction bases unmatched: 10. Germline V CDR1 and CDR2: LGHNA, YSLEER. The chain's CDR3 is CASSEKTSARTGELFF. The CDR3 region has the DNA TGCGCCAGCAGCGAAAAGACTAGCGCCAGAACCGGGGAGCTGTTTTTT.

The V gene is TRBV6-5, the J gene TRBJ1-2; D gene uncertain. The germline V and J ends were trimmed by 6 bases and 8 bases, with 13 bases remaining between them. The CDR3 runs 12 residues. Germline V gene data show CDR1 as MNHEY and CDR2 as SVGAGI. The CDR3 DNA reads as TGTGCCAGCAGCCCGGGGTTTTGGGGCTACACCTTC. It yields the protein CASSPGFWGYTF.

The V call is TRBV11-3, the J call TRBJ2-5; TRBD1 agrees at 8 bases. CDR1 and CDR2 from the germline V gene are SGHNT and YENEEA. The junction had 24 bases not matched to a gene; V was cut back by 7 bases and J by 2 bases. This CDR3 is built from 20 residues. DNA for the CDR3: TGTGCCAGCAACCCAACCAAACCGACAGGGGTAGGAAGGGCACAAGAGACCCAGTACTTC. Amino acids: CASNPTKPTGVGRAQETQYF.

This clone came up once. The CDR3 loop reads CASSLVGGQGDNEQFF. CDR3 DNA sequence: TGCGCCAGCAGCTTGGTAGGGGGCCAAGGTGACAATGAGCAGTTCTTC. V is TRBV5-1 and J is TRBJ2-1; 7 positions agree with TRBD1. Germline V CDR1 and CDR2: SGHRS, YFSETQ. V dropped 0 bases and J dropped 5; count of bases not matched to a gene: 8. CDR3 length: 16 residues.

The chain joins TRBV7-8 to TRBJ2-7; D perhaps matches TRBD1 (6 bases). Trimming took 2 bases from V and 4 from J, leaving 15 bases between them. Germline V gene lookup returns CDR1 SGHVS and CDR2 FQNEAQ. The length of the CDR3 is 15 residues. The CDR3 coding sequence is TGTGCCAGCAGCTTATTGGTACAGGGATATTACGAGCAGTACTTC. It codes for CASSLLVQGYYEQYF.

The rearrangement joins TRBV5-5 to TRBJ2-1; 8 bases fit TRBD2. CDR1 is SGHKS, CDR2 YYEKEE, per germline (reference sequence). The V and J ends lost 3 bases and 9 bases, in that order; junction bases with no gene match: 8. The CDR3 consists of 14 residues. CDR3 bases: TGTGCCAGCAGCTCTGGACTAGCCGGGGGTGAGCAGTTCTTC. Encoded protein: CASSSGLAGGEQFF.